Below, one T cell receptor beta chain is given with its context. Antigen unknown. Here immunoSEQ multiplex PCR was the method, and the copy in TCRdb shows in-frame clones only, minus some. There are approximately 38,000 clones in the sample; roughly 84% occur only once, and more than 20% lies in the top ten. This sample stems from a study of OX40 agonist ivuxolimab in advanced cancers. The wider study: Patients' therapy was ivuxolimab, an antibody that acts as an agonist of OX40 (CD134). Whole-study findings and limits: The average count of expanded clones was higher among CD8+ T cells than among CD4+.

The germline V gene has CDR1 SGHVS and CDR2 FNYEAQ. This CDR3 has 15 amino acids. The V gene lost 4 bases and the J gene lost 7 bases, with 16 bases spanning the gap. The receptor's source is an adult with an advanced solid tumor such as melanoma, head and neck, liver or kidney cancer. V and J are TRBV7-6 and TRBJ2-2; tentative D call: TRBD1 (6 bases). The sequencing here drew on CD4+ or CD8+ T cells sorted from blood, taken in a trial of the OX40 agonist ivuxolimab. Written as DNA, the CDR3 is TGTGCCAGCAGCTCCCCGGACAGTTCGATCGGGGAGCTGTTTTTT. Translated: CASSSPDSSIGELFF.